A selection of T cell receptor beta chains follows, all from one sample in a study of Tregs in tolerant kidney transplant recipients. Using immunoSEQ multiplex PCR, the repertoire was profiled, and TCRdb retains in-frame clones only, with some absent. The sample holds about 69,000 clones; approximately 91% are singletons and the top ten take 0.35% to 0.5%. The sample consisted of CD4+ T cells from blood, taken before the transplant. The receptors originated from a human donor who received a combined kidney and bone marrow transplant. Each CDR3 is given with its conserved first and last residue. D genes are given only for firm matches. Not every row has a clone size; where given, it reads once, few, many or a size class.

CDR3	DNA	J	D	V	size
CASSDGATYEQYF	TGTGCCAGCAGTGACGGAGCCACCTACGAGCAGTACTTC	TRBJ2-7	.	TRBV25-1	.
CASSPNKGTGELFF	TGTGCCAGCAGCCCCAACAAGGGGACCGGGGAGCTGTTTTTT	TRBJ2-2	.	TRBV14	once
CATSPQEGNSYEQYF	TGTGCCACCAGCCCCCAGGAGGGGAACTCCTACGAGCAGTACTTC	TRBJ2-7	.	TRBV15	.
CSVGTGTDYGYTF	TGCAGCGTTGGGACAGGGACTGACTATGGCTACACCTTC	TRBJ1-2	TRBD1	TRBV29-1	.
CSFRLARSYNEQFF	TGCAGCTTTAGACTAGCGCGCTCCTACAATGAGCAGTTCTTC	TRBJ2-1	TRBD2	TRBV29-1	.
CASSPATGVEKLFF	TGTGCCAGCAGTCCCGCGACAGGGGTCGAAAAACTGTTTTTT	TRBJ1-4	TRBD1	TRBV25-1	.
CAWSPPPWREGETQYF	TGTGCCTGGAGTCCACCTCCCTGGCGGGAGGGCGAGACCCAGTACTTC	TRBJ2-5	TRBD2	TRBV30	.
CASSAGASPATDTQYF	TGTGCCAGCAGCGCGGGCGCGAGCCCCGCCACAGATACGCAGTATTTT	TRBJ2-3	.	TRBV11-3	.
CASSEAPYRRGTDTQYF	TGTGCCAGCAGTGAAGCCCCCTACCGCAGGGGCACAGATACGCAGTATTTT	TRBJ2-3	.	TRBV2	.
CASSVSGQGPDTQYF	TGTGCCAGTAGTGTTAGTGGACAGGGGCCAGATACGCAGTATTTT	TRBJ2-3	TRBD1	TRBV19	.
CASTFPQNRGPEAFF	TGTGCCAGCACCTTCCCCCAGAACAGGGGGCCTGAAGCTTTCTTT	TRBJ1-1	TRBD1	TRBV6-1	.
CASSSISETRSHNEQFF	TGTGCCAGCAGTTCGATTTCCGAGACTAGGAGCCACAATGAGCAGTTCTTC	TRBJ2-1	.	TRBV28	.
CASSLGRADGTEAFF	TGCGCCAGCAGCTTGGGCAGGGCTGATGGCACTGAAGCTTTCTTT	TRBJ1-1	.	TRBV5-1	once
CASIRQGMSYEQYF	TGTGCCAGCATAAGACAGGGGATGTCCTACGAGCAGTACTTC	TRBJ2-7	TRBD1	TRBV28	.
CASSPTGSSYEQYF	TGTGCCAGCTCACCGACAGGGTCATCCTACGAGCAGTACTTC	TRBJ2-7	TRBD1	TRBV18	.
CASSIDGLDTYEQYF	TGTGCCAGTAGTATAGATGGCCTCGACACCTACGAGCAGTACTTC	TRBJ2-7	.	TRBV19	.
CASSLTPRQVSYEQYF	TGTGCCAGCAGCTTGACACCAAGACAGGTCTCCTACGAGCAGTACTTC	TRBJ2-7	.	TRBV5-5	few
CASSYSGTGETQYF	TGTGCCAGCAGTTACTCGGGGACAGGGGAGACCCAGTACTTC	TRBJ2-5	TRBD1	TRBV6-5	.
CASSAGTGYMNEQFF	TGTGCCAGCAGCGCAGGGACAGGGTATATGAATGAGCAGTTCTTC	TRBJ2-1	TRBD1	TRBV9	.
CASSLSTSGYTDTQYF	TGTGCCAGCAGTTTGTCGACTAGCGGATACACAGATACGCAGTATTTT	TRBJ2-3	TRBD2	TRBV27	.
CASSLGRVYYGYTF	TGCGCCAGCAGCTTGGGCAGGGTTTACTATGGCTACACCTTC	TRBJ1-2	.	TRBV5-1	.
CAWNRGGSYEQYF	TGTGCCTGGAACCGGGGGGGATCCTACGAGCAGTACTTC	TRBJ2-7	TRBD2	TRBV30	.
CASSLWGGQETQYF	TGCGCCAGCAGCTTGTGGGGGGGACAAGAGACCCAGTACTTC	TRBJ2-5	TRBD2	TRBV5-1	.
CASSQTGQGLSTDTQYF	TGCGCCAGCAGCCAAACGGGACAGGGTCTTTCGACAGATACGCAGTATTTT	TRBJ2-3	TRBD1	TRBV4-1	once
CASSYSDRNTEAFF	TGTGCCAGCAGTTACTCGGACAGGAACACTGAAGCTTTCTTT	TRBJ1-1	.	TRBV6-5	.
CAAQGQGYEQYF	TGTGCCGCACAGGGACAGGGCTACGAGCAGTACTTC	TRBJ2-7	TRBD1	TRBV10-3	few
CASSLSGWAGVNYGYTF	TGTGCCAGCAGCTTGTCGGGGTGGGCAGGGGTGAACTATGGCTACACCTTC	TRBJ1-2	.	TRBV5-6	.
CASSWIRGHTEAFF	TGTGCCAGCTCGTGGATCAGGGGGCACACTGAAGCTTTCTTT	TRBJ1-1	TRBD1	TRBV18	.
CASSFTRTNWETQYF	TGTGCCAGCAGTTTCACCCGGACAAATTGGGAGACCCAGTACTTC	TRBJ2-5	.	TRBV27	.
CASSGAYQPQHF	TGTGCCAGCTCAGGGGCCTATCAGCCCCAGCATTTT	TRBJ1-5	.	TRBV28	.
CASSARQGSGELFF	TGCGCCAGCAGCGCCCGACAGGGGTCCGGGGAGCTGTTTTTT	TRBJ2-2	TRBD1	TRBV5-1	.
CASTDRGRVDEQFF	TGTGCCAGCACGGACAGGGGGCGCGTGGATGAGCAGTTCTTC	TRBJ2-1	TRBD1	TRBV6-1	.